This T cell receptor beta chain was recovered during a study of cytotoxic CD8 clonotypes in ibrutinib-treated CLL. Study context: After median roughly 68 months, around 14 stayed in remission, about 12 progressed; responses roughly 24 partial, 2 complete.

Points on this clone: Its antigen is not known.

Using immunoSEQ multiplex PCR, the repertoire was profiled, and TCRdb retains in-frame clones only, with some absent. The sample consists of hundreds of thousands of clones, roughly 65% of them appearing once. Overall study findings and caveats: Once treatment began, public clonotypes, which were uncommon, contracted or stayed stable. Baseline clonality was higher than in age-matched healthy donors and moved in step with circulating CD8+ T-cell counts.

The germline V gene has CDR1 GTSNPN and CDR2 SVGIG (reference sequence). Trimming stripped 7 bases from V and 1 base from J, with 13 bases between. The CDR3 is 13 residues long. The sequence came from a human donor with chronic lymphocytic leukemia. The sample in question was PBMCs, obtained after 12 months of ibrutinib treatment. The chain employs TRBV30 and TRBJ1-1; unclear D gene. The CDR3 reads CALKGLKNTEAFF. The CDR3 DNA follows: TGTGCCTTAAAGGGTCTCAAGAACACTGAAGCTTTCTTT.